The present entry profiles one T cell receptor (beta chain) with its context. A second PCR, run for roughly 7 to 12 cycles, used a sample-barcoded 5' primer plus a J-beta primer mix. TCRdb re-called the 5' RACE reads through MiXCR, storing one row per CDR3 protein. Of around 800,000 distinct CDR3 sequences in the sample, more than 40% are singletons; the top ten hold around 21%. The sample belongs to a study of blood T cells in healthy people across ages. Looked up from germline, CDR1 is SQVTM and CDR2 is ANQGSEA. This CDR3 has 15 amino acids. The J segment lost 8 bases and the V segment lost 5 bases, leaving 14 bases of the junction unmatched. Each sample yielded at least 6 million isolated PBMCs.

The chain employs TRBV29-1 and TRBJ1-5, with TRBD1 matching over 8 bases. The sequence derives from a man aged 60 to 69 in good health. Specimen: blood. The CDR3 loop reads CSVPALPGGREPQHF. CDR3 bases: TGCAGCGTTCCTGCCCTACCAGGGGGCCGTGAGCCCCAGCATTTT.